The clone carrying this T cell receptor (beta chain) was observed a single time. These data are taken from a study of blood T cell repertoires in COVID-19. Overall study: The United States, Italy and Spain were the sources of the acute and convalescent COVID-19 samples. The cDNA or gDNA used as material had been derived from T cells, B-cell-depleted T cells, or PBMCs.

Per the original methods: Estimates of nucleated cell counts were drawn from the amplification of reference gene primers. The method was immunoSEQ multiplex PCR; TCRdb's version includes in-frame clones alone and lacks a portion of them. The DNA was the basis for D and trimming; V, J and clone size are from that table. The repertoire holds about 65,000 clones, with 65% to 85% as singletons. The V and J ends lost 4 bases and 3 bases, in that order; junction bases with no gene match: 6. The V gene's germline CDR1 is SQVTM and CDR2 ANQGSEA. The CDR3 is made up of 14 amino acids. The sample was peripheral blood. The source is a human donor in a cohort sampled during active COVID-19. The chain links TRBV29-1 to TRBJ2-7; 10 bases line up with TRBD2. CDR3 loop: CSVAPSGGLYEQYF. The CDR3 bases are TGCAGCGTTGCCCCTAGCGGGGGCCTCTACGAGCAGTACTTC.